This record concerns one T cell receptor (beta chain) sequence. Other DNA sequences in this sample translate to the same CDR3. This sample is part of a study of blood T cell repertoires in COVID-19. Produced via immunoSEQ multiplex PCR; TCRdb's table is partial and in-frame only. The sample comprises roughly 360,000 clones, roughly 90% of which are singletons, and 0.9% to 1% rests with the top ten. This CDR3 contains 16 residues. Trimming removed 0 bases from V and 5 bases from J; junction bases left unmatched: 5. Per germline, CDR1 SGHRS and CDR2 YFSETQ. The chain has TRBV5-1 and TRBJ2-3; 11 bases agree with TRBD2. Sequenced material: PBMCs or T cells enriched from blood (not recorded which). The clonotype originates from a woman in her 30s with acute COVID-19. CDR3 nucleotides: TGCGCCAGCAGCTTGGATAGCGGGGGGGCCGGAGATACGCAGTATTTT. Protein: CASSLDSGGAGDTQYF. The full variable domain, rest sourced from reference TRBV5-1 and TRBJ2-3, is KAGVTQTPRYLIKTRGQQVTLSCSPISGHRSVSWYQQTPGQGLQFLFEYFSETQRNKGNFPGRFSGRQFSNSRSEMNVSTLELGDSALYLCASSLDSGGAGDTQYFGPGTRLTVL.